These 3 T cell receptor beta chains originate from one sample sequenced in a study of blood T cell repertoires in COVID-19. Sequencing used immunoSEQ multiplex PCR; TCRdb keeps in-frame clones, though not all of them. The repertoire has about 260,000 clones, around 89% of them found once; the top ten carry 2.5% to 3.5%. Specimen: PBMCs or T cells enriched from blood (not recorded which). These receptors all come from a woman in her 50s who had recovered from COVID-19.

V is TRBV20-1 and J is TRBJ2-1, with TRBD2 matching 8 bases. The CDR3 covers 15 residues. The V segment lost 3 bases and the J segment 7 bases; nucleotides outside the gene matches: 11. Germline V lookup: CDR1 DFQATT, CDR2 SNEGSKA (reference sequence). Written as DNA, the CDR3 is TGCAGTGCTAGTAATCCAAGCAGCGGGGGTAATGAGCAGTTCTTC. Translated, it gives CSASNPSSGGNEQFF.

The V call is TRBV7-2, the J call TRBJ1-2; TRBD1 aligns across 9 bases. V dropped 4 bases and J dropped 8; count of bases not matched to a gene: 11. The CDR3 spans 15 residues. CDR1 and CDR2 from the germline V gene are SGHTA and FQGNSA. CDR3 nucleotides: TGTGCCAGCAGCTCCCCGGACAGGGGCGAGTACGGCTACACCTTC. Encoded protein: CASSSPDRGEYGYTF.

This sequence joins TRBV28 and TRBJ2-7, with 8 bases aligning to TRBD2. From germline, CDR1 is MDHEN and CDR2 SYDVKM. The CDR3 runs to 16 residues. The V segment lost 4 bases and the J segment 5 bases; nucleotides outside the gene matches: 13. CDR3 protein: CASSSGASGQLHEQYF. The CDR3 bases are TGTGCCAGCAGTTCGGGGGCTAGCGGGCAACTGCACGAGCAGTACTTC.